The T cell receptor beta chain described here comes from a study of blood T cell repertoires in COVID-19. Study at large: Whether acute or convalescent, the COVID-19 samples came from the United States, Italy and Spain. Sources were T cells, B-cell-depleted T cells, or PBMCs; the material itself was cDNA or gDNA.

V lost 6 bases and J 6 bases, leaving 24 bases between the germline ends. The CDR3 has 18 residues. Germline CDR1 and CDR2: LNHDA and SQIVND (reference sequence). Per the authors' pipeline: Amplification of reference gene primers provided the estimated nucleated cell counts. Produced via immunoSEQ multiplex PCR; TCRdb's table is partial and in-frame only. V and J calls and clone size come straight from that table; D and trimming were deduced from the DNA. The sample lists approximately 250,000 clones; 86% were seen once. The source is a woman aged 55-70 years who had recovered from COVID-19. This chain joins TRBV19 and TRBJ1-6; possibly TRBD1 for D (5 bases). Material for sequencing was peripheral blood. CDR3 sequence: CASSTKLGGFQGNSPLHF. Written as DNA, the CDR3 is TGTGCCAGTAGCACGAAGTTGGGAGGGTTCCAGGGTAATTCACCCCTCCACTTT.